Listed here is a single T cell receptor (beta chain). The data stem from a study of blood T cells in healthy people across ages. A J-beta primer mix and a sample-barcoded 5' primer were used in a second PCR of roughly 6 to 12 cycles. TCRdb fed the 5' RACE reads into MiXCR, producing one record per CDR3 protein. This sample has roughly 1.4 million distinct CDR3 sequences, with approximately 59% found just once. Trimming at V came to 3 bases and at J to 2 bases, leaving 4 bases not matched to a gene. This CDR3 is built from 14 residues. Germline V gives CDR1 DFQATT, CDR2 SNEGSKA (reference sequence). This clonotype originated in a man between 18 and 35 years old in good health. The specimen was blood. The rearrangement uses TRBV20-1 and TRBJ2-7; 10 bases line up with TRBD2. The CDR3 loop is CSASNLAGAYEQYF. CDR3 coding DNA: TGCAGTGCTAGCAACCTAGCGGGGGCCTACGAGCAGTACTTC.